Shown below are 7 T cell receptor beta chains from a single sample sequenced in a study of monozygotic twins with inflammatory bowel disease. TCRdb re-called the 5' RACE reads, yielding one record per CDR3 amino acid sequence without DNA. Its clone listing holds 150,000 to 200,000 distinct CDR3 sequences. The sample consisted of blood. These receptors were taken from a human donor with ulcerative colitis or Crohn's disease, or a healthy co-twin of an affected twin (not recorded which).

The chain links TRBV5-6 to TRBJ2-5; absent DNA, TCRdb's TRBD2 call cannot be checked. This CDR3 is built from 15 residues. The germline V gene encodes CDR1 SGHDT and CDR2 YYEEEE. The CDR3 here is CASKESGKPRETQYF.

The genes are TRBV18 and TRBJ1-5; with no DNA, the TCRdb D assignment of TRBD1 cannot be verified. This CDR3 is 15 amino acids long. The V gene's germline CDR1 is KGHSH and CDR2 LQKENI. The CDR3 is CASTWDRLFNQPQHF.

V usage is TRBV10-2 and J usage is TRBJ2-3; TCRdb reports TRBD2, a call that lacks DNA to check it against. Germline V gene lookup returns CDR1 WSHSY and CDR2 SAAADI. The CDR3 is 13 residues long. The CDR3 loop reads CASLAGSTDTQYF.

The chain joins TRBV12-3 or TRBV12-4 to TRBJ2-7; the TCRdb call, TRBD2, lacks DNA for checking. This CDR3 has 16 amino acids. This CDR3 reads CASSLPSGTSGYEQYF.

The J gene is TRBJ2-7, the V gene TRBV5-1. This CDR3 spans 14 amino acids. Looked up from germline, CDR1 is SGHRS and CDR2 is YFSETQ. The chain's CDR3 is CASSLPDPIYEQYF.

The chain links TRBV27 to TRBJ1-6; the TCRdb call, TRBD1, lacks DNA for checking. Per germline, CDR1 MNHEY and CDR2 SMNVEV (reference sequence). The CDR3 has 14 residues. The CDR3 loop reads CATRTRGSNSPLHF.

The chain recombines TRBV20-1 with TRBJ2-7. There are 13 residues in the CDR3. Germline lookup yields CDR1 DFQATT and CDR2 SNEGSKA (reference sequence). The CDR3 loop reads CSARDSSAYEQYF.